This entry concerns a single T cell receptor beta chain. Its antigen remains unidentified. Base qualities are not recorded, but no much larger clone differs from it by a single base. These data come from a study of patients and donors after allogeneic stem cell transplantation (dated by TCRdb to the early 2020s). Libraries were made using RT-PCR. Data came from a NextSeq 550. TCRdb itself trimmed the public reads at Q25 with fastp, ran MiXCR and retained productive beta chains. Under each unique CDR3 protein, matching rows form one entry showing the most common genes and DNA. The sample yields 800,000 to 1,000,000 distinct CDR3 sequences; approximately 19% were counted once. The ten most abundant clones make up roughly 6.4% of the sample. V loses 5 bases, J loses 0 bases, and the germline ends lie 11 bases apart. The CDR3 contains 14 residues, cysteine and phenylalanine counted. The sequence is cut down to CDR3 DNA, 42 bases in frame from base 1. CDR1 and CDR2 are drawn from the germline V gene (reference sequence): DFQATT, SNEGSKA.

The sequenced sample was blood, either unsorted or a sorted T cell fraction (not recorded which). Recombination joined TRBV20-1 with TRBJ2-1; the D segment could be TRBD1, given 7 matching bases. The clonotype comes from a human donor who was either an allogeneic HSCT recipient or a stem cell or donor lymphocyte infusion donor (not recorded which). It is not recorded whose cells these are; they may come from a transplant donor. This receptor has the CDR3 CSAAGQSSYNEQFF. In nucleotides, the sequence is TGCAGTGCTGCGGGACAGAGCTCCTACAATGAGCAGTTCTTC.